The 20 T cell receptor beta chains below all came from one sample that was sequenced in a study of T cell responses to AZD1222 COVID-19 vaccine. The data were produced by immunoSEQ multiplex PCR, yet TCRdb's version contains in-frame clones alone and is incomplete. The sample lists about 100,000 clones; around nine tenths were seen once. The material was peripheral blood, obtained on day 0 of AZD1222 vaccination. These receptors were collected from an adult in good health.

V is TRBV6-2 or TRBV6-3 and J is TRBJ2-6, with a tentative D call TRBD1 (6 bases). Per germline, CDR1 MNHEY and CDR2 SVGEGT. V lost 5 bases and J 3 bases, leaving 11 bases between the germline ends. CDR3 size: 15 residues. In DNA form, the CDR3 reads TGTGCCAGCAGTACCACAGGGTATGGGGCCAACGTCCTGACTTTC. Amino acid sequence: CASSTTGYGANVLTF.

The genes are TRBV6-6 and TRBJ1-2; 10 bases map to TRBD1. CDR1 and CDR2 (germline): MNHNY, SVGAGI (reference sequence). The CDR3 runs to 16 residues. The trim removed 0 bases at V and 7 bases at J, leaving 8 bases unmatched. CDR3 sequence (DNA): TGTGCCAGCAGTTACTCGGTGACAGGGGGCGCCGGTGGCTACACCTTC. Protein sequence: CASSYSVTGGAGGYTF.

This chain uses TRBV7-3 with TRBJ2-2; tentative D call: TRBD2 (8 bases). The CDR3 is made up of 16 amino acids. Germline values: CDR1 SGHTA, CDR2 FQGTGA. The V and J ends lost 5 bases and 4 bases respectively, with 17 bases between them. The CDR3 region is CASSTPGGGSTGELFF. In DNA, the CDR3 is TGTGCCAGCAGCACCCCGGGAGGGGGCTCCACCGGGGAGCTGTTTTTT.

The V gene is TRBV27, the J gene TRBJ1-5, with a tentative D call TRBD1 (6 bases). V lost 0 bases and J 4 bases, leaving 13 bases between the germline ends. Germline V gives CDR1 MNHEY, CDR2 SMNVEV (reference sequence). This CDR3 comprises 16 residues. The DNA of the CDR3 is TGTGCCAGCAGTTTATCGGTCGTAGGGGGAAATCAGCCCCAGCATTTT. This sequence encodes CASSLSVVGGNQPQHF.

The gene calls are TRBV5-1 and TRBJ2-7, with 8 positions matching TRBD1. Germline lookup yields CDR1 SGHRS and CDR2 YFSETQ. V was clipped by 5 bases and J by 5 bases; unmatched bases: 9. This CDR3 has 14 residues. CDR3 bases: TGCGCCAGCAGTCCCTCTCAGGGGGCGGACGAGCAGTACTTC. Its protein is CASSPSQGADEQYF.

The J gene is TRBJ2-3, the V gene TRBV11-2; tentatively, D is TRBD1 (5 bases). This CDR3 is 16 amino acids long. Germline CDR1 and CDR2: SGHAT and FQNNGV. Trimming cost V 1 base and J 1 base, with 12 bases left between them. The CDR3 region is CASSLVADRRTDTQYF. CDR3 in DNA: TGTGCCAGCAGCTTAGTCGCCGACAGACGCACAGATACGCAGTATTTT.

The chain employs TRBV7-2 and TRBJ1-1; no firm D call. Germline V lookup: CDR1 SGHTA, CDR2 FQGNSA. Trimming cost V 0 bases and J 3 bases, with 11 bases left between them. This CDR3 has 15 amino acids. CDR3 in DNA: TGTGCCAGCAGCTTAGCGACGGCCGAATACACTGAAGCTTTCTTT. This gives the protein CASSLATAEYTEAFF.

This clone was seen once. This rearrangement joins TRBV4-1 to TRBJ1-2, with unresolved D. Trimming left V 4 bases short and J 1 base short, with 13 bases between. The CDR3 is 15 residues long. Germline CDR1 is MGHRA and CDR2 is YSYEKL. The CDR3 reads CASSPALGLNYGYTF. As DNA, the CDR3 is TGCGCCAGCAGCCCGGCCCTGGGCCTTAACTATGGCTACACCTTC.

The chain combines TRBV6-5 with TRBJ2-3; D is possibly TRBD1 (6 bases). The CDR3 runs 13 residues. V dropped 6 bases and J dropped 4 bases, with 11 bases sitting between them. Per the germline V gene, CDR1 is MNHEY and CDR2 is SVGAGI. CDR3 amino acids: CASRDTGSDTQYF. DNA of the CDR3: TGTGCCAGCAGGGATACAGGGTCAGATACGCAGTATTTT.

The chain combines TRBV7-3 with TRBJ2-1, with 13 bases that match TRBD2. The germline V gene has CDR1 SGHTA and CDR2 FQGTGA. V shed 4 bases, J shed 7 bases, and the junction held 16 bases outside the gene matches. There are 19 residues in the CDR3. The chain's CDR3 is CASSSGTGGLAGIKNEQFF. The DNA of the CDR3 is TGTGCCAGCAGCTCCGGGACAGGGGGACTAGCGGGAATAAAGAATGAGCAGTTCTTC.

This CDR3 reads CASSPMEGSDTQYF. CDR3 DNA: TGTGCCAGCAGCCCTATGGAGGGGTCAGATACGCAGTATTTT. The V gene is TRBV11-3, the J gene TRBJ2-3; the D gene is possibly TRBD2 (6 bases). Germline V lookup: CDR1 SGHNT, CDR2 YENEEA. Trimming removed 5 bases at V and 4 bases at J, with 13 bases between. The CDR3 totals 14 residues.

The CDR3 sequence is CASSRGQKGLGELFF. The CDR3 DNA reads as TGTGCCAGCAGCCGCGGACAGAAAGGACTCGGGGAGCTGTTTTTT. This chain links TRBV5-6 with TRBJ2-2; possible D gene TRBD1, 6 bases. The length of the CDR3 is 15 residues. The V gene lost 4 bases and the J gene lost 7 bases, with 17 bases spanning the gap. Germline V gene data show CDR1 as SGHDT and CDR2 as YYEEEE.

This clone was recorded many times. This rearrangement joins TRBV4-3 to TRBJ2-7; 16 nucleotides match TRBD2. Germline trimming cut 6 bases from V and 6 bases from J; bases unmatched to any gene: 5. The CDR3 contains 15 residues. Germline V gives CDR1 LGHNA, CDR2 YSLEER. The CDR3 DNA reads TGCGCCAGCAGGCCCGGGACTAGCGGGAGGGCCGAGCAGTACTTC. Translated: CASRPGTSGRAEQYF.

V and J are TRBV18 and TRBJ2-3; D might be TRBD1 (6 bases). The CDR3 extends over 13 amino acids. Per the germline V gene, CDR1 is KGHSH and CDR2 is LQKENI. Trimming shortened V by 2 bases and J by 7 bases, and 10 bases separated the two germline ends. The CDR3 reads CASSPGGPNTQYF. CDR3 sequence (DNA): TGTGCCAGCTCACCAGGGGGCCCGAATACGCAGTATTTT.

The chain joins TRBV7-2 to TRBJ2-1; D possibly corresponds to TRBD2 (5 bases). CDR1 SGHTA and CDR2 FQGNSA come from the germline V gene. V was clipped by 2 bases and J by 7 bases, with 18 bases between them. The CDR3 loop spans 16 amino acids. CDR3 in amino acids: CASSLSGSERGNEQFF. CDR3 sequence (DNA): TGTGCCAGCAGCTTAAGTGGGAGCGAAAGAGGGAATGAGCAGTTCTTC.

This clone was observed once. The rearrangement joins TRBV5-1 to TRBJ2-2, with D possibly matching TRBD1 (6 bases). Per the germline V gene, CDR1 is SGHRS and CDR2 is YFSETQ. Trimming removed 4 bases from V and 3 bases from J, with 13 bases in between. This CDR3 is built from 15 residues. CDR3 in DNA: TGCGCCAGCAGCAGAACAGGGTCTGACACCGGGGAGCTGTTTTTT. Protein product: CASSRTGSDTGELFF.

This chain connects TRBV28 to TRBJ2-1, with D perhaps matching TRBD1 or TRBD2 (6 bases each). The CDR3 totals 16 residues. Per the germline V gene, CDR1 is MDHEN and CDR2 is SYDVKM. V was clipped by 5 bases and J by 1 base, with 15 bases between them. In DNA form, the CDR3 reads TGTGCCAGCAGTCCAGGAGGGACACTTTCCTACAATGAGCAGTTCTTC. It yields the protein CASSPGGTLSYNEQFF. Variable domain in full (rest from reference TRBV28 and TRBJ2-1): DVKVTQSSRYLVKRTGEKVFLECVQDMDHENMFWYRQDPGLGLRLIYFSYDVKMKEKGDIPEGYSVSREKKERFSLILESASTNQTSMYLCASSPGGTLSYNEQFFGPGTRLTVL.

This clone was observed a handful of times. The rearrangement links TRBV18 to TRBJ1-5, with D unclear. This CDR3 is 13 amino acids long. Between the trimmed V and J ends, which lost 3 bases and 5 bases, there was a span of 8 bases. Germline V CDR1 and CDR2: KGHSH, LQKENI. Here the CDR3 DNA reads TGTGCCAGCTCACCGGACCGCGATCAGCCCCAGCATTTT. This encodes CASSPDRDQPQHF.

V usage is TRBV6-5 and J usage is TRBJ1-2; TRBD1 aligns across 7 bases. V trimming: 5 bases; J trimming: 5 bases; junction bases outside the gene matches: 8. The V gene's germline CDR1 is MNHEY and CDR2 SVGAGI. The CDR3 runs to 14 residues. CDR3: CASSPRQGSYGYTF. In DNA, the CDR3 is TGTGCCAGCAGTCCCAGACAGGGCTCATATGGCTACACCTTC.

The V gene is TRBV7-8, the J gene TRBJ2-3, with 12 bases that match TRBD2. Germline V lookup: CDR1 SGHVS, CDR2 FQNEAQ. Trimming at V came to 5 bases and at J to 8 bases, leaving 8 bases not matched to a gene. There are 15 residues in the CDR3. DNA for the CDR3: TGTGCCAGCAGCCCATCGACTAGCGGGAGAGTTACGCAGTATTTT. It translates to CASSPSTSGRVTQYF.